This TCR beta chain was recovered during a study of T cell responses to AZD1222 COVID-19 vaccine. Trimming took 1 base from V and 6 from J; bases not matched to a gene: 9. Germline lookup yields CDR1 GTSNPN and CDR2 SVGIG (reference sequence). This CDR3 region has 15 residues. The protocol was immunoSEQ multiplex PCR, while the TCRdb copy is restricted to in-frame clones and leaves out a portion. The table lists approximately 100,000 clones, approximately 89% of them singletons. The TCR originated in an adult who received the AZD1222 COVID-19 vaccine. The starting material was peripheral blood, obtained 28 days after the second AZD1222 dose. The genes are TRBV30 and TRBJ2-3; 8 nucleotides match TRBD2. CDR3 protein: CAWSAQAGVADTQYF. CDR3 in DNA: TGTGCCTGGAGTGCACAAGCGGGGGTCGCGGATACGCAGTATTTT.